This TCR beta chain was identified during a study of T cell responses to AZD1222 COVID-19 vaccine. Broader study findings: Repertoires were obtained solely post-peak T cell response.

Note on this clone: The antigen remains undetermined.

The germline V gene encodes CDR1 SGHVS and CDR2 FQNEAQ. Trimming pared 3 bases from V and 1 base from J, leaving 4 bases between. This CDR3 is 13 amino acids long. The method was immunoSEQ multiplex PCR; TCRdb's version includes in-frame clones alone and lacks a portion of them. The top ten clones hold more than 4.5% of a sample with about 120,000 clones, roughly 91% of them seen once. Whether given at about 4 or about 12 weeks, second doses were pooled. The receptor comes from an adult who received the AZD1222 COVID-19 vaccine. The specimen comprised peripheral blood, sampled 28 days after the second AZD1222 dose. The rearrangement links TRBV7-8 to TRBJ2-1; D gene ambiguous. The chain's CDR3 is CASSLGSYNEQFF. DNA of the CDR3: TGTGCCAGCAGCTTGGGTTCCTACAATGAGCAGTTCTTC.